This TCR beta chain was captured by sequencing in a study of T cell responses to AZD1222 COVID-19 vaccine. Study summary: Pooling of second doses given at about 4 or about 12 weeks was done.

The assay was immunoSEQ multiplex PCR, and TCRdb's table has in-frame clones only and misses some. The table records approximately 100,000 clones, around nine tenths of them present only once. Germline trimming cut 3 bases from V and 7 bases from J; bases unmatched to any gene: 8. The CDR3 consists of 14 residues. Germline V gene data show CDR1 as MGHRA and CDR2 as YSYEKL. A note on this clone: The antigen is unknown.

Study-wide results and caveats: Most donors were white British and more were female, and clonal diversity was possibly underestimated. Close to half of all spike-specific TCRs reportedly target regions of the variants that are unmutated. Two doses of AZD1222 preceded a rise in Spike-specific TCR breadth and depth.

This specimen consisted of peripheral blood, obtained on day 0 of AZD1222 vaccination. The chain couples TRBV4-1 to TRBJ2-5; 7 nucleotides align to TRBD1. This TCR derives from an adult in good health. The CDR3 DNA is TGCGCCAGCAGCCATCCAGACAGGGAAGGGACCCAGTACTTC. Amino acid sequence: CASSHPDREGTQYF.